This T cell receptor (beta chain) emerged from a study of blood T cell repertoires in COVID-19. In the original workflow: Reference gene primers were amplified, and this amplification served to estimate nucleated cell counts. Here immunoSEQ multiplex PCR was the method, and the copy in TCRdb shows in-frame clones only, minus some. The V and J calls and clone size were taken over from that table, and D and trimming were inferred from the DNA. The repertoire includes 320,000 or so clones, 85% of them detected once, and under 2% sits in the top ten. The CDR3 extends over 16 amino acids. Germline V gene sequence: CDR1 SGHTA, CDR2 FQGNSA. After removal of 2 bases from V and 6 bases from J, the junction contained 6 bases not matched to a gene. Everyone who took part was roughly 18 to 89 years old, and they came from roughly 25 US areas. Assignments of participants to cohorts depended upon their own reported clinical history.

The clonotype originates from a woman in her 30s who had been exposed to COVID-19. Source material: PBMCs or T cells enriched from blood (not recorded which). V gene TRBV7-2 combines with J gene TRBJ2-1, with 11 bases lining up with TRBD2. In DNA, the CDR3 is TGTGCCAGCAGCTTAAGAGGGACTAGCGGATTCAATGAGCAGTTCTTC. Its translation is CASSLRGTSGFNEQFF.